This T cell receptor (beta chain) comes out of a study of Ad26.COV2.S vaccination and SARS-CoV-2 variants. Produced via immunoSEQ multiplex PCR; TCRdb's table is partial and in-frame only. The repertoire holds a few hundred thousand clones, with about 83% as singletons. This sample's treatment: over 15 received Ad26.COV2.S at low or high dose, single or two shots; 5 received placebo; per-sample allocation not given. Specimen acquisition occurred on day 63 following the initial vaccine or placebo injection. This CDR3 contains 14 residues. Germline assignment: CDR1 KGHSH and CDR2 LQKENI. Trimming removed 3 bases from V and 6 bases from J, with 14 bases in between.

The sample here was peripheral blood, taken in a trial of Ad26.COV2.S vaccine versus placebo. This TCR derives from a person aged 18 to 65 who received the Ad26.COV2.S COVID-19 vaccine or a placebo. The chain links TRBV18 to TRBJ2-5; D is unresolved. The CDR3 nucleotides are TGTGCCAGCTCACCCCGGAGTGGCTCCAAGACCCAGTACTTC. Translating it yields CASSPRSGSKTQYF.